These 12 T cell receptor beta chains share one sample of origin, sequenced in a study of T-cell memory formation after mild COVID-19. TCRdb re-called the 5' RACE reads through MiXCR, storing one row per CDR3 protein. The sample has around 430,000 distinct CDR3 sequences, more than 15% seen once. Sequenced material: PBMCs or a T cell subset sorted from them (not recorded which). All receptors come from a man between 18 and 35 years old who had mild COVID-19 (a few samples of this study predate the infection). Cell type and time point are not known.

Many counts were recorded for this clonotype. The CDR3 spells CASSHPGQQGRLYEQYF. The CDR3 DNA follows: TGCGCCAGCAGCCACCCCGGGCAGCAGGGCCGCCTCTACGAGCAGTACTTC. V gene TRBV4-1 combines with J gene TRBJ2-7; D possibly corresponds to TRBD1 (5 bases). With 3 bases removed from V and 3 bases from J, the gap between germline ends came to 21 bases. The CDR3 is made up of 17 amino acids. Germline loops: CDR1 MGHRA, CDR2 YSYEKL.

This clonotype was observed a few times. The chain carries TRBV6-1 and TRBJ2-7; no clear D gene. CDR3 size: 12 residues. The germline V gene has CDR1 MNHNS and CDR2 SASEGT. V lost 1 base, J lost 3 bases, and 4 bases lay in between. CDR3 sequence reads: CASSEENYEQYV. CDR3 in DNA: TGTGCCAGCAGTGAAGAGAACTACGAGCAGTACGTC.

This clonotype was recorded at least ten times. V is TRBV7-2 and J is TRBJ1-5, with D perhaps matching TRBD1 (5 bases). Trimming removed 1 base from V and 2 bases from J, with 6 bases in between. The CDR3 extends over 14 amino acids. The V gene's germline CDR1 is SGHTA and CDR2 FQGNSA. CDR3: CASSLGRGNQPQHF. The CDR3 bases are TGTGCCAGCAGCTTAGGCAGGGGCAATCAGCCCCAGCATTTT.

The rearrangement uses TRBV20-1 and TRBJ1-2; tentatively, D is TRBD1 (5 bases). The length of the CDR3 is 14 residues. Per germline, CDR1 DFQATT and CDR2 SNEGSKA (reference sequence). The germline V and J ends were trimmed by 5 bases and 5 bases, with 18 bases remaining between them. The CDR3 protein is CSAQAPDRGYGYTF. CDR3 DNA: TGCAGTGCTCAGGCCCCGGACCGGGGGTATGGCTACACCTTC.

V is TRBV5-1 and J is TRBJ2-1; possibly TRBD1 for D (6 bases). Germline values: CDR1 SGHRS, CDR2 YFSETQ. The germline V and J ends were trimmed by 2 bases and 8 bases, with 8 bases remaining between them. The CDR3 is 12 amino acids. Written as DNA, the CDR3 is TGCGCCAGCAGCTTTGCAGGGGATGAGCAGTTCTTC. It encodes CASSFAGDEQFF.

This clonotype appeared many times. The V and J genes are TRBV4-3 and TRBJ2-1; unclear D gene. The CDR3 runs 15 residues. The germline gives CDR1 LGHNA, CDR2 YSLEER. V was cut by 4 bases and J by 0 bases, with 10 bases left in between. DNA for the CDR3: TGCGCCAGCAGCCCCGGTTCTAGCTCCTACAATGAGCAGTTCTTC. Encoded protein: CASSPGSSSYNEQFF.

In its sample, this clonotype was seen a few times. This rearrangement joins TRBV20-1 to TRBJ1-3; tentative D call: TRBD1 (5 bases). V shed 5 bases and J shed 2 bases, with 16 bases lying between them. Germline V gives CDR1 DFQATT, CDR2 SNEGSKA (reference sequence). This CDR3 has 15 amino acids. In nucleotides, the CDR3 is TGCAGTGCTGGTAGGCACGGGGCCGCTGGAAACACCATATATTTT. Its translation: CSAGRHGAAGNTIYF.

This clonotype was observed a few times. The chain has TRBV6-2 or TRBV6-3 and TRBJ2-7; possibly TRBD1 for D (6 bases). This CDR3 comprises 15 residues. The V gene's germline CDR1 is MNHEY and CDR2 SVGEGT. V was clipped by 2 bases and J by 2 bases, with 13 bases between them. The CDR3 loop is CASSYLLGQPYEQYV. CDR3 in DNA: TGTGCCAGCAGTTACCTTCTCGGACAGCCCTACGAGCAGTACGTC.

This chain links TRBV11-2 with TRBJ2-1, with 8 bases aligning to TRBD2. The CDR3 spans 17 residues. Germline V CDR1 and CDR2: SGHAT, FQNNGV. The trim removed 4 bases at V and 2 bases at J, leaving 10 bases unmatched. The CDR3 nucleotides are TGTGCCAGCAGCTCCGCAGAGGGCGGGGGGCCCTACAATGAGCAGTTCTTC. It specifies CASSSAEGGGPYNEQFF.

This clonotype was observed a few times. The CDR3 DNA reads TGTGCCAGCAGCTTAAGTTCTTTCAGGCGGGCCGGGGAGCTGTTTTTT. Translated, it gives CASSLSSFRRAGELFF. The rearrangement joins TRBV7-3 to TRBJ2-2; D perhaps matches TRBD2 (5 bases). From germline, CDR1 is SGHTA and CDR2 FQGTGA. The CDR3 loop spans 16 amino acids. The germline V and J ends were trimmed by 1 base and 6 bases, with 15 bases remaining between them.

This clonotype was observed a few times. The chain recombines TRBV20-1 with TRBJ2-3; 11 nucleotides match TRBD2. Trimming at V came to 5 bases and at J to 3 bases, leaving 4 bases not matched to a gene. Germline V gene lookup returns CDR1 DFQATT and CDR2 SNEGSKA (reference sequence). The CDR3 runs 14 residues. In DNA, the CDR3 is TGCAGTGCTCCGACTAGCGGGACAACAGATACGCAGTATTTT. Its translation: CSAPTSGTTDTQYF.

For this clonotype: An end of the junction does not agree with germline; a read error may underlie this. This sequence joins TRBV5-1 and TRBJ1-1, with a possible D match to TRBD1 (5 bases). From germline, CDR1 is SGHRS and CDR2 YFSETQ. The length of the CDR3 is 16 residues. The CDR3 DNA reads TGCGCCAGCAGCTTGGGACCCGGGGCTATGAACACTAAAGCTTTCTTT. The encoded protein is CASSLGPGAMNTKAFF.